Following are 11 T cell receptor beta chains from one sample sequenced in a study of blood T cell repertoires in COVID-19. Generated by immunoSEQ multiplex PCR, the TCRdb table keeps only in-frame clones and is missing some. The sample consists of 120,000 or so clones, over 75% of them appearing once. The source material was peripheral blood. The origin of the receptors is an elderly woman with acute or convalescent COVID-19.

This clone was detected only once. J is TRBJ1-2 and V is TRBV6-1; 7 bases match TRBD1. The CDR3 loop spans 15 amino acids. The V gene's germline CDR1 is MNHNS and CDR2 SASEGT. V lost 2 bases, J lost 4 bases, and 7 bases stayed unmatched. CDR3 nucleotide sequence: TGTGCCAGCAGTGAAAGTTTCGACAGGGCCTATGGCTACACCTTC. Translation gives CASSESFDRAYGYTF.

The chain joins TRBV5-8 to TRBJ1-2, with 7 bases aligning to TRBD1. Germline V CDR1 and CDR2: SGHTS, YDEGEE. CDR3 size: 14 residues. V gave up 1 base and J gave up 7 bases; unmatched junction bases: 7. The CDR3, as DNA: TGTGCCAGCAGCTTGTGGCAGGGGGTGAGTGGCTACACCTTC. Protein sequence: CASSLWQGVSGYTF.

V usage is TRBV5-1 and J usage is TRBJ1-1; D is ambiguous. Trimming took off 9 bases at V and 1 base at J, with 19 bases between the two ends. This CDR3 region has 15 residues. CDR1 and CDR2 from the germline V gene are SGHRS and YFSETQ. This CDR3 is CATTKGGSGNTEAFF. Here the CDR3 DNA reads TGCGCCACGACAAAGGGAGGGTCAGGGAACACTGAAGCTTTCTTT.

This clone was seen just once. The J gene is TRBJ1-5, the V gene TRBV24-1, with D uncertain. Germline lookup yields CDR1 KGHDR and CDR2 SFDVKD. Trimming cost V 5 bases and J 1 base, with 8 bases left between them. This CDR3 spans 14 amino acids. The CDR3 is CATSGSGSNQPQHF. The CDR3 DNA is TGTGCCACCAGTGGCTCAGGAAGCAATCAGCCCCAGCATTTT.

The chain uses TRBV3-1 (or the pseudogene TRBV3-2) and TRBJ1-6; D unclear. This CDR3 has 13 residues. Germline CDR1 is LGHDT and CDR2 is YNNKEL (reference sequence). Trimming removed 8 bases at V and 9 bases at J, with 14 bases between. This CDR3 reads CASSLGSGSPLHF. In nucleotides, the CDR3 is TGTGCCAGCTCGCTGGGCTCCGGTTCACCCCTCCACTTT.

This chain connects TRBV5-1 to TRBJ2-3; D not certain. Germline loops: CDR1 SGHRS, CDR2 YFSETQ. The CDR3 totals 15 residues. The V gene lost 1 base and the J gene lost 8 bases, with 17 bases spanning the gap. The CDR3 DNA sequence: TGCGCCAGCAGCTTGACACGCCTAGGAGACGCTACGCAGTATTTT. Amino acids: CASSLTRLGDATQYF. The full variable domain, rest sourced from reference TRBV5-1 and TRBJ2-3, is KAGVTQTPRYLIKTRGQQVTLSCSPISGHRSVSWYQQTPGQGLQFLFEYFSETQRNKGNFPGRFSGRQFSNSRSEMNVSTLELGDSALYLCASSLTRLGDATQYFGPGTRLTVL.

The rearrangement uses TRBV3-1 (or the pseudogene TRBV3-2) and TRBJ1-5; TRBD1 is a possible D gene (5 bases). V was shortened by 3 bases and J by 7 bases, with 13 bases between the two germline ends. Germline CDR1 is LGHDT and CDR2 is YNNKEL (reference sequence). The CDR3 runs to 14 residues. The CDR3 bases are TGTGCCAGCAGCCAGGGAGGGACGGAACAGCCCCAGCATTTT. Amino acid sequence: CASSQGGTEQPQHF.

The genes are TRBV9 and TRBJ1-6, with D perhaps matching TRBD1 (5 bases). Trimming took 4 bases from V and 7 from J, leaving 15 bases between them. The V gene's germline CDR1 is SGDLS and CDR2 YYNGEE. This CDR3 region has 15 residues. The CDR3 coding sequence is TGTGCCAGCAGCTCCGGGGGGGTTAGGAATTCACCCCTCCACTTT. Encoded protein: CASSSGGVRNSPLHF. The whole variable domain, remainder taken from reference TRBV9 and TRBJ1-6, is DSGVTQTPKHLITATGQRVTLRCSPRSGDLSVYWYQQSLDQGLQFLIQYYNGEERAKGNILERFSAQQFPDLHSELNLSSLELGDSALYFCASSSGGVRNSPLHFGNGTRLTVT.

This clone was counted once. The chain couples TRBV19 to TRBJ1-6; 10 nucleotides match TRBD1. The CDR3 is made up of 16 amino acids. Germline V gene data show CDR1 as LNHDA and CDR2 as SQIVND (reference sequence). V shed 10 bases and J 9 bases; nucleotides not matched to a gene: 15. This CDR3 is CATYTGTGEASSPLHF. The CDR3 coding sequence is TGTGCCACCTACACCGGGACAGGGGAGGCTAGTTCACCCCTCCACTTT. The variable domain in full, completed from reference TRBV19 and TRBJ1-6, reads DGGITQSPKYLFRKEGQNVTLSCEQNLNHDAMYWYRQDPGQGLRLIYYSQIVNDFQKGDIAEGYSVSREKKESFPLTVTSAQKNPTAFYLCATYTGTGEASSPLHFGNGTRLTVT.

The rearrangement uses TRBV2 and TRBJ1-1; D not certain. CDR3 length equals 13 residues. V was shortened by 4 bases and J by 0 bases, with 6 bases between the two germline ends. Germline V CDR1 and CDR2: SNHLY, FYNNEI. The CDR3 reads CASSGEVNTEAFF. The DNA of the CDR3 is TGTGCCAGCAGTGGGGAGGTGAACACTGAAGCTTTCTTT.

The chain combines TRBV5-6 with TRBJ1-4; D may be TRBD1 (5 bases). The CDR3 has 15 residues. Trimming removed 2 bases at V and 4 bases at J, with 12 bases between. Looked up from germline, CDR1 is SGHDT and CDR2 is YYEEEE. The CDR3 DNA sequence: TGTGCCAGCAGCTTCGGGGGTGGCGGTAATGAAAAACTGTTTTTT. Amino acids: CASSFGGGGNEKLFF.